What follows are 13 T cell receptor beta chains derived from one specimen sequenced in a study of OX40 agonist ivuxolimab in advanced cancers. The method was immunoSEQ multiplex PCR; TCRdb's version includes in-frame clones alone and lacks a portion of them. This sample carries about 20,000 clones, roughly 80% of them seen once, and the ten largest clones take less than 25%. This sample comprised CD4+ or CD8+ T cells sorted from blood, obtained in a trial of the OX40 agonist ivuxolimab. The receptor source for this set is an adult with an advanced solid tumor such as melanoma, head and neck, liver or kidney cancer.

This chain uses TRBV13 with TRBJ2-6; tentative D call: TRBD1 (5 bases). The CDR3 length is 15 residues. The V end lost 5 bases, the J end lost 0 bases, and 8 bases lay between the germline ends. CDR1 and CDR2 from the germline V gene are PRHDT and FYEKMQ (reference sequence). The CDR3 protein is CASSLRASGANVLTF. CDR3 DNA sequence: TGTGCCAGCAGCCTCAGGGCCTCTGGGGCCAACGTCCTGACTTTC.

This clone was observed a handful of times. The chain carries TRBV29-1 and TRBJ2-3; D ambiguous. Germline V lookup: CDR1 SQVTM, CDR2 ANQGSEA. The CDR3 has 12 residues. The V gene lost 6 bases and the J gene lost 5 bases, with 12 bases spanning the gap. The CDR3 DNA sequence: TGCAGCGTCGAGATACTGGAAGATACGCAGTATTTT. Translating gives CSVEILEDTQYF.

This clone was counted once. The rearrangement links TRBV27 to TRBJ1-1; D might be TRBD1 (5 bases). The CDR3 is 12 residues long. V was cut by 6 bases and J by 4 bases, with 9 bases left in between. Per germline, CDR1 MNHEY and CDR2 SMNVEV (reference sequence). CDR3 nucleotide sequence: TGTGCCAGCAGCCATGGGGGCACTGAAGCTTTCTTT. Protein: CASSHGGTEAFF.

V gene TRBV27 combines with J gene TRBJ2-1; 7 bases are shared with TRBD1. The germline CDR1 and CDR2 sequences are MNHEY and SMNVEV (reference sequence). V trimming: 2 bases; J trimming: 2 bases; junction bases outside the gene matches: 9. The CDR3 totals 17 residues. The CDR3 spells CASSLGITGETYNEQFF. For the CDR3, the DNA is TGTGCCAGCAGTTTAGGAATTACAGGGGAAACCTACAATGAGCAGTTCTTC.

This chain joins TRBV27 and TRBJ2-1; TRBD1 aligns across 9 bases. The junction had 7 bases not matched to a gene; V was cut back by 6 bases and J by 7 bases. CDR1 is MNHEY, CDR2 SMNVEV, per germline (reference sequence). The CDR3 consists of 14 residues. In DNA form, the CDR3 reads TGTGCCAGCAGCTTAGGACAGGGGCTAAATGAGCAGTTCTTC. Residues: CASSLGQGLNEQFF.

The gene calls are TRBV5-4 and TRBJ2-7; 7 nucleotides match TRBD2. The CDR3 spans 14 residues. With 4 bases clipped from V and 4 bases from J, the junction kept 8 bases outside the gene matches. The germline CDR1 and CDR2 sequences are SGHNT and YYREEE (reference sequence). Written as DNA, the CDR3 is TGTGCCAGCAGCCATCCGGCGGGAGCGTACGAGCAGTACTTC. Amino acids: CASSHPAGAYEQYF.

J is TRBJ1-2 and V is TRBV10-2; D call uncertain. This CDR3 is built from 12 residues. Per the germline V gene, CDR1 is WSHSY and CDR2 is SAAADI. V was shortened by 2 bases and J by 8 bases, with 9 bases between the two germline ends. CDR3 DNA: TGCGCCAGCAGTGAGGGGGATCCCGGCTACACCTTC. Its translation is CASSEGDPGYTF.

The V and J genes are TRBV15 and TRBJ1-5; a possible D gene is TRBD1 (6 bases). The germline gives CDR1 LNHNV, CDR2 YYDKDF (reference sequence). This CDR3 comprises 14 residues. The V end was cut by 5 bases, the J end by 4 bases, with 12 bases between. CDR3: CATSRGASNQPQHF. CDR3 DNA: TGTGCCACCAGCCGGGGGGCTAGTAATCAGCCCCAGCATTTT.

This clone was detected only a few times. The gene calls are TRBV6-5 and TRBJ2-7, with 10 positions matching TRBD2. Trimming took 0 bases from V and 2 from J; bases not matched to a gene: 1. Looked up from germline, CDR1 is MNHEY and CDR2 is SVGAGI. There are 15 residues in the CDR3. Here the CDR3 DNA reads TGTGCCAGCAGTTACTCCGGGACTAGCGCCTACGAGCAGTACTTC. Protein: CASSYSGTSAYEQYF.

This chain uses TRBV30 with TRBJ2-1; no reliable D call. V dropped 4 bases and J dropped 8 bases, with 15 bases sitting between them. Germline CDR1 and CDR2: GTSNPN and SVGIG (reference sequence). The CDR3 runs to 13 residues. This chain's CDR3 is CAWILAHTYEQFF. The CDR3 nucleotides are TGTGCCTGGATCCTGGCCCATACATATGAGCAGTTCTTC.

The chain employs TRBV5-4 and TRBJ2-4, with D unclear. V lost 0 bases, J lost 9 bases, and 10 bases lay in between. The CDR3 is 13 residues long. CDR1 and CDR2 (germline): SGHNT, YYREEE (reference sequence). The CDR3 loop is CASSLEGSVIQYF. The DNA of the CDR3 is TGTGCCAGCAGCTTGGAAGGGTCCGTCATTCAGTACTTC.

The chain employs TRBV5-3 and TRBJ2-1; TRBD2 aligns across 8 bases. TRBV5-3 is given ORF status, its function remaining uncertain. V trimming: 5 bases; J trimming: 3 bases; junction bases outside the gene matches: 7. This CDR3 is built from 15 residues. CDR3 protein: CARSPGTRYYNEQFF. CDR3 DNA sequence: TGTGCCAGAAGTCCCGGGACTAGGTACTACAATGAGCAGTTCTTC.

The chain employs TRBV19 and TRBJ2-1; D gene uncertain. The V gene's germline CDR1 is LNHDA and CDR2 SQIVND (reference sequence). V gave up 4 bases and J gave up 4 bases, with 8 bases separating them. The CDR3 spans 13 residues. CDR3: CASSKTPYNEQFF. In DNA form, the CDR3 reads TGTGCCAGTAGTAAGACTCCTTACAATGAGCAGTTCTTC.